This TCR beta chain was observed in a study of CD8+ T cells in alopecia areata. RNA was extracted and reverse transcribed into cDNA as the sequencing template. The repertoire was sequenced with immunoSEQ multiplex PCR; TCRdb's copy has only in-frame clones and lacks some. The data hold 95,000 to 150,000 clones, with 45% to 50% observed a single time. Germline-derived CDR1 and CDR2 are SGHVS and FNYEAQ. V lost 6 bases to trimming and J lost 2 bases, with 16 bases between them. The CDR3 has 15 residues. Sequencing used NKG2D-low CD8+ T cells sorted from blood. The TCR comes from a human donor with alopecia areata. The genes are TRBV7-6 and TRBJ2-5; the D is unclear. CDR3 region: CASSPTPPPQETQYF. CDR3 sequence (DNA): TGTGCCAGCAGTCCGACACCACCGCCGCAAGAGACCCAGTACTTC.